Presented here are 19 T cell receptor beta chains from one specimen sequenced in a study of T-cell reconstitution after alpha-beta-depleted transplantation in children. A TCRbeta library incorporating unique molecular identifiers was prepared. Each CDR3 protein gets one entry after TCRdb re-called the PCR reads with MiXCR. The sample has around 490,000 distinct CDR3 sequences, about 10% seen once. Specimen: PBMCs, mostly from graft donor cells, collected 180 days after TCRalphabeta/CD19-depleted stem cell transplant. The receptors come from a female patient aged 2 to 10 who had a stem cell transplant for aplastic anemia, so the T cells may come from the graft donor.

This clonotype has only a few counts. The rearrangement joins TRBV11-2 to TRBJ2-7; D is possibly TRBD2 (6 bases). The CDR3 is 18 amino acids. Per germline, CDR1 SGHAT and CDR2 FQNNGV. The V gene lost 0 bases and the J gene lost 4 bases, with 22 bases spanning the gap. CDR3 loop: CASSLDIDPWREGYEQYF. The CDR3 nucleotides are TGTGCCAGCAGCTTAGATATAGACCCGTGGCGGGAAGGGTACGAGCAGTACTTC.

The chain combines TRBV28 with TRBJ2-7; D might be TRBD2 (5 bases). The CDR3 covers 15 residues. Germline loops: CDR1 MDHEN, CDR2 SYDVKM. Trimming shortened V by 5 bases and J by 0 bases, and 14 bases separated the two germline ends. The CDR3 here is CASSPLPAASYEQYF. The CDR3 DNA is TGTGCCAGCAGTCCACTTCCAGCGGCCTCCTACGAGCAGTACTTC.

This clonotype has just a few counts. The chain links TRBV7-2 to TRBJ2-7; 10 bases are shared with TRBD1. Trimming at V came to 2 bases and at J to 6 bases, leaving 1 base not matched to a gene. This CDR3 comprises 13 residues. Per germline, CDR1 SGHTA and CDR2 FQGNSA. CDR3 bases: TGTGCCAGCAGCTTAAGACAGGGGGCCGAGCAGTACGTC. This encodes CASSLRQGAEQYV.

This clonotype has a handful of counts. The chain combines TRBV5-1 with TRBJ2-2, with D perhaps TRBD2 (6 bases). The ends were cut back, 1 base at V and 6 bases at J, with 13 bases in the middle. The germline gives CDR1 SGHRS, CDR2 YFSETQ. The CDR3 extends over 15 amino acids. The CDR3 sequence is CASSLNLLAPGELFF. The CDR3 DNA sequence: TGCGCCAGCAGCTTGAATTTGCTAGCGCCCGGGGAGCTGTTTTTT.

This clonotype was counted between two and nine times. The chain links TRBV28 to TRBJ2-1, with a tentative D call TRBD2 (6 bases). V gave up 6 bases and J gave up 4 bases, with 10 bases separating them. Germline lookup yields CDR1 MDHEN and CDR2 SYDVKM. The CDR3 is made up of 13 amino acids. The DNA of the CDR3 is TGTGCCAGCAGCCGAGGAGGGTACAATGAGCAGTTCTTC. Protein: CASSRGGYNEQFF.

The chain joins TRBV7-7 to TRBJ2-7; perhaps TRBD1 as D (5 bases). CDR3 length equals 13 residues. The V and J ends lost 2 bases and 4 bases respectively, with 9 bases between them. Germline V gene lookup returns CDR1 SSHAT and CDR2 FNYEAQ (reference sequence). CDR3 in DNA: TGTGCCAGCAGCTTATCCACAGGATACGAGCAGTACTTC. This encodes CASSLSTGYEQYF.

This clonotype was seen a single time. J is TRBJ2-1 and V is TRBV20-1; D uncertain. The CDR3 is made up of 14 amino acids. V shed 1 base and J shed 8 bases, with 15 bases lying between them. The V gene's germline CDR1 is DFQATT and CDR2 SNEGSKA (reference sequence). The CDR3 DNA sequence: TGCAGTGCTAGAGCGGCCCTAAGTGGGGATGAGCAGTTCTTC. Residues: CSARAALSGDEQFF.

Written as DNA, the CDR3 is TGTGCCAGCAGCCAAGCGGGACTGTCCCCACCCCTCCACTTT. Translated: CASSQAGLSPPLHF. V gene TRBV3-1 combines with J gene TRBJ1-6; tentative D call: TRBD1 (5 bases). V dropped 1 base and J dropped 11 bases, with 12 bases sitting between them. Germline V gives CDR1 LGHDT, CDR2 YNNKEL (reference sequence). The CDR3 spans 14 residues.

This clonotype was seen a handful of times. This CDR3 reads CASSLRSSGRMANEQFF. CDR3 coding DNA: TGTGCCAGCAGCTTAAGATCTAGCGGGAGGATGGCCAATGAGCAGTTCTTC. The V gene is TRBV11-2, the J gene TRBJ2-1; 11 bases map to TRBD2. Germline CDR1 reads SGHAT; CDR2 reads FQNNGV. The CDR3 loop spans 17 amino acids. After removal of 2 bases from V and 6 bases from J, the junction contained 9 bases not matched to a gene. Using reference TRBV11-2 and TRBJ2-1 for the parts outside the CDR3, the full variable domain is EAGVAQSPRYKIIEKRQSVAFWCNPISGHATLYWYQQILGQGPKLLIQFQNNGVVDDSQLPKDRFSAERLKGVDSTLKIQPAKLEDSAVYLCASSLRSSGRMANEQFFGPGTRLTVL.

This clonotype has more than one count but fewer than ten. This chain uses TRBV4-3 with TRBJ2-3; D uncertain. V lost 0 bases and J lost 1, with 14 bases in between. The CDR3 totals 17 residues. CDR1 LGHNA and CDR2 YSLEER come from the germline V gene. CDR3 in DNA: TGCGCCAGCAGCCAAGATTTTGGGGTCGTGGGCACAGATACGCAGTATTTT. Its protein is CASSQDFGVVGTDTQYF.

In the case of this clonotype: A much bigger clone sits one base away, suggesting this may be a read error. The V gene is TRBV28, the J gene TRBJ2-3; TRBD1 is a possible D gene (5 bases). CDR3 length: 16 residues. The germline V gene encodes CDR1 MDHEN and CDR2 SYDVKM. This chain's CDR3 is CASSFGMVGRTDTHYF. In nucleotides, the CDR3 is TGTGCCAGCAGTTTCGGCATGGTGGGGCGCACAGATACGCACTATTTT.

CDR3 coding DNA: TGCAGTGCTAGAGGGGAGCGGGGGGGCTCCCGGGAGCAGTTCTTC. Its translation: CSARGERGGSREQFF. The chain joins TRBV20-1 to TRBJ2-1, with 10 bases identical to TRBD2. Germline CDR1 reads DFQATT; CDR2 reads SNEGSKA (reference sequence). This CDR3 is 15 amino acids long. With V trimmed by 1 base and J by 10 bases, 10 bases remained unmatched.

The V and J genes are TRBV28 and TRBJ2-2, with TRBD2 matching 8 bases. The V segment lost 3 bases and the J segment 6 bases; nucleotides outside the gene matches: 12. The CDR3 is 17 residues long. Germline-derived CDR1 and CDR2 are MDHEN and SYDVKM. CDR3 DNA: TGTGCCAGCAGTTTCGACCTTCTCCGAGCGGGAGCCGGGGAGCTGTTTTTT. It specifies CASSFDLLRAGAGELFF.

This chain joins TRBV4-3 and TRBJ1-1; possibly TRBD1 for D (5 bases). Trimming removed 0 bases at V and 7 bases at J, with 9 bases between. The CDR3 runs 13 residues. In germline, CDR1 is LGHNA, CDR2 YSLEER. CDR3 protein: CASSQDPDSEAFF. The CDR3 bases are TGCGCCAGCAGCCAAGATCCTGACAGTGAAGCTTTCTTT.

This chain links TRBV6-1 with TRBJ1-1; TRBD1 might be the D (6 bases). Germline values: CDR1 MNHNS, CDR2 SASEGT. With 8 bases removed from V and 5 bases from J, the gap between germline ends came to 21 bases. The CDR3 length is 15 residues. The CDR3 region has the DNA TGTGCCAGCTCAGGGGCAACCGGCGCGGGGACTGAAGCTTTCTTT. This sequence encodes CASSGATGAGTEAFF.

This chain connects TRBV12-3 or TRBV12-4 to TRBJ1-6, with TRBD1 matching over 8 bases. V shed 4 bases, J shed 1 base, and the junction held 6 bases outside the gene matches. There are 17 residues in the CDR3. The CDR3 here is CASSSGTGGSYNSPLHF. CDR3 nucleotides: TGTGCCAGCAGTTCCGGGACAGGCGGTTCCTATAATTCACCCCTCCACTTT.

The CDR3 sequence is CATSDLQSSGRDDTQYF. In nucleotides, the CDR3 is TGTGCCACCAGTGATTTGCAGAGTAGCGGGAGAGACGATACGCAGTATTTT. The V and J genes are TRBV24-1 and TRBJ2-3, with 9 bases matching TRBD2. V was pared by 0 bases and J by 6 bases, with 9 bases of the junction left unmatched. CDR3 size: 17 residues. The germline V gene has CDR1 KGHDR and CDR2 SFDVKD.

The genes are TRBV21-1 and TRBJ2-3; TRBD1 is taken as the D call from the table, unchecked against the DNA. TRBV21-1 is classified as a pseudogene. This CDR3 has 19 amino acids. CDR3 sequence (DNA): TGTGCCAGCAGCAAAGATGTGCCCGAGAACAGGGAGAGCACAGATACGCAGTATTTT. Protein: CASSKDVPENRESTDTQYF.

This rearrangement joins TRBV7-2 to TRBJ1-2; no clear D. Between the trimmed V and J ends, which lost 0 bases and 2 bases, there was a span of 16 bases. CDR1 is SGHTA, CDR2 FQGNSA, per germline. The CDR3 covers 17 residues. The CDR3 protein is CASSLALEVRKNYGYTF. The DNA for the CDR3 is TGTGCCAGCAGCTTAGCGCTGGAGGTCAGAAAGAACTATGGCTACACCTTC.